Here is one T cell receptor beta chain with its context. Its antigen is still unknown. These data belong to a study of cytomegalovirus exposure and HLA in healthy donors. Study-level background: It was reported in a later analysis that the same platform had been used for the roughly 130 validation repertoires as for the roughly 670 first-cohort repertoires.

Germline lookup yields CDR1 SGHVS and CDR2 FNYEAQ. Trimming removed 3 bases from V and 1 base from J; junction bases left unmatched: 3. The CDR3 totals 16 residues. The donors were in the roughly 130-subject validation cohort, distinct from the approximately 700-subject first cohort. Study-wide points: The classifier was said to identify cytomegalovirus status with high specificity and sensitivity. A list of 164 TCR beta chains associated with cytomegalovirus was given.

The data were produced by immunoSEQ multiplex PCR, yet TCRdb's version contains in-frame clones alone and is incomplete. The sample lists over 75,000 clones, approximately 90% seen once, with approximately 2.2% in the top ten. Sequences were obtained from PBMCs. The TCR was taken from a man aged 25 to 40 in good health and CMV-seronegative. The chain carries TRBV7-6 and TRBJ2-3, with 11 bases identical to TRBD2. The CDR3 is CASSLELAGGTDTQYF. The CDR3 coding sequence is TGTGCCAGCAGCTTGGAACTAGCGGGAGGCACAGATACGCAGTATTTT.